A single sample is the source of the 17 T cell receptor beta chains below, sequenced in a study of shared clonotypes between healthy human individuals. Profiled with immunoSEQ multiplex PCR; TCRdb holds only in-frame clones, not every one. The table records about 2 million clones, 85% to 95% of them present only once. CD45RO-negative, CCR7-positively selected cells formed the naive CD8 fraction, excluding terminally differentiated effector memory CD45RA+ cells. Specimen: naive CD8+ T cells sorted from blood. Source of these receptors: a man aged 18-30 years in good health.

The J gene is TRBJ2-1, the V gene TRBV19, with 8 nucleotides matching TRBD2. The CDR3 covers 15 residues. V shed 6 bases, J shed 8 bases, and the junction held 12 bases outside the gene matches. The germline CDR1 and CDR2 sequences are LNHDA and SQIVND (reference sequence). This CDR3 is CASSALAGWADEQFF. CDR3 bases: TGTGCCAGTAGCGCTTTAGCGGGGTGGGCCGATGAGCAGTTCTTC.

The rearrangement joins TRBV15 to TRBJ1-5; weak D call: TRBD1 (5 bases). Germline V gene sequence: CDR1 LNHNV, CDR2 YYDKDF (reference sequence). Trimming removed 4 bases from V and 6 bases from J, with 16 bases in between. This CDR3 region has 15 residues. This CDR3 is CATSIEGREGQPQHF. CDR3 DNA: TGTGCCACCAGCATAGAAGGCAGGGAAGGTCAGCCCCAGCATTTT.

This clone was seen a single time. In the same sample, other DNA sequences code for this CDR3. The genes are TRBV5-4 and TRBJ2-7; unclear D gene. The ends were cut back, 4 bases at V and 6 bases at J, with 11 bases in the middle. Germline V gene sequence: CDR1 SGHNT, CDR2 YYREEE (reference sequence). This CDR3 is 12 amino acids long. DNA for the CDR3: TGTGCCAGCAGCCCCCCAGGCGGCGAGCAGTACTTC. Translating it yields CASSPPGGEQYF.

The CDR3 region has the DNA TGTGCCAGCAGCTTTTTTCAGGGCTACGAGCAGTACTTC. This gives the protein CASSFFQGYEQYF. The V gene is TRBV7-9, the J gene TRBJ2-7, with a tentative D call TRBD1 (5 bases). The germline V and J ends were trimmed by 3 bases and 3 bases, with 9 bases remaining between them. The CDR3 is 13 residues long. Germline lookup yields CDR1 SEHNR and CDR2 FQNEAQ (reference sequence).

This chain joins TRBV11-2 and TRBJ2-7; D gene uncertain. Germline-derived CDR1 and CDR2 are SGHAT and FQNNGV. V lost 3 bases and J 4 bases, leaving 13 bases between the germline ends. The CDR3 is 14 residues long. CDR3 sequence reads: CASSFTSPGYEQYF. CDR3 bases: TGTGCCAGCAGCTTCACCTCCCCAGGTTACGAGCAGTACTTC.

The chain has TRBV7-9 and TRBJ2-7, with 11 bases aligning to TRBD1. Germline V gives CDR1 SEHNR, CDR2 FQNEAQ (reference sequence). The junction had 4 bases not matched to a gene; V was cut back by 8 bases and J by 4 bases. The CDR3 is 13 amino acids. CDR3 bases: TGTGCCAGCCTAGGACAGGGGGCATACGAGCAGTACTTC. Protein: CASLGQGAYEQYF.

The chain has TRBV27 and TRBJ2-7; D is ambiguous. Germline loops: CDR1 MNHEY, CDR2 SMNVEV (reference sequence). The CDR3 extends over 13 amino acids. The germline V and J ends were trimmed by 5 bases and 3 bases, with 11 bases remaining between them. CDR3 residues: CASSTTGGYEQYF. As DNA, the CDR3 is TGTGCCAGCAGTACCACGGGCGGCTACGAGCAGTACTTC.

The chain has TRBV29-1 and TRBJ2-5; a possible D gene is TRBD2 (5 bases). The CDR3 runs 10 residues. CDR1 is SQVTM and CDR2 is ANQGSEA in the germline V gene. The CDR3 nucleotides are TGCGGGAGCGGTGGGGAGACCCAGTACTTC. This gives the protein CGSGGETQYF.

The CDR3 reads CASSEERGNNEQFF. The CDR3 DNA follows: TGTGCCAGCAGTGAAGAGCGTGGGAACAATGAGCAGTTCTTC. This chain connects TRBV6-1 to TRBJ2-1; no clear D. Germline CDR1 is MNHNS and CDR2 is SASEGT. V lost 1 base and J 5 bases, leaving 9 bases between the germline ends. This CDR3 has 14 residues.

The rearrangement joins TRBV7-8 to TRBJ2-5, with 13 bases lining up with TRBD2. After removal of 2 bases from V and 0 bases from J, the junction contained 6 bases not matched to a gene. CDR1 and CDR2 (germline): SGHVS, FQNEAQ. This CDR3 is built from 18 residues. CDR3 residues: CASSLKTSGGRYQETQYF. In DNA, the CDR3 is TGTGCCAGCAGCTTAAAGACTAGCGGGGGGCGGTACCAAGAGACCCAGTACTTC. Supplemented by reference TRBV7-8 and TRBJ2-5, the full variable domain reads GAGVSQSPRYKVAKRGQDVALRCDPISGHVSLFWYQQALGQGPEFLTYFQNEAQLDKSGLPSDRFFAERPEGSVSTLKIQRTQQEDSAVYLCASSLKTSGGRYQETQYFGPGTRLLVL.

CDR3 DNA: TGCGCCAGCAGCCAAGGGAAGCGCCAACCGTTTCAGCACTTCTACGAGCAGTACTTC. Amino acid sequence: CASSQGKRQPFQHFYEQYF. The chain has TRBV4-3 and TRBJ2-7; D ambiguous. The V end was cut by 1 base, the J end by 3 bases, with 25 bases between. This CDR3 has 19 amino acids. The germline gives CDR1 LGHNA, CDR2 YSLEER.

The chain is built from TRBV6-1 and TRBJ1-6; TRBD1 aligns across 9 bases. Germline V lookup: CDR1 MNHNS, CDR2 SASEGT. The V and J ends lost 4 bases and 9 bases, in that order; junction bases with no gene match: 16. The length of the CDR3 is 18 residues. CDR3 amino acids: CASSGVGTGMLWGSPLHF. CDR3 DNA: TGTGCCAGCAGTGGAGTGGGGACAGGGATGCTGTGGGGTTCACCCCTCCACTTT.

J is TRBJ1-3 and V is TRBV11-2; a weak D match, TRBD1 (5 bases). The ends were cut back, 6 bases at V and 4 bases at J, with 13 bases in the middle. The CDR3 has 14 amino acids. Germline V gene sequence: CDR1 SGHAT, CDR2 FQNNGV. This CDR3 is CASRTGGPGNTIYF. The CDR3 DNA follows: TGTGCCAGCAGAACGGGGGGACCGGGAAACACCATATATTTT.

The chain joins TRBV27 to TRBJ1-1; 9 nucleotides line up with TRBD1. CDR3 length equals 15 residues. V gave up 5 bases and J gave up 2 bases; unmatched junction bases: 6. In germline, CDR1 is MNHEY, CDR2 SMNVEV (reference sequence). The CDR3 nucleotides are TGTGCCAGCAGTATAACGGGACAGGGCAACACTGAAGCTTTCTTT. This sequence encodes CASSITGQGNTEAFF.

The chain links TRBV5-6 to TRBJ1-2; TRBD1 agrees at 9 bases. V was pared by 4 bases and J by 6 bases, with 10 bases of the junction left unmatched. The CDR3 extends over 15 amino acids. Looked up from germline, CDR1 is SGHDT and CDR2 is YYEEEE. CDR3 sequence reads: CASSVTGTGIDGYTF. CDR3 coding DNA: TGTGCCAGCAGCGTCACCGGGACAGGGATTGATGGCTACACCTTC. Full variable domain (outside the CDR3, taken from reference TRBV5-6 and TRBJ1-2): DAGVTQSPTHLIKTRGQQVTLRCSPKSGHDTVSWYQQALGQGPQFIFQYYEEEERQRGNFPDRFSGHQFPNYSSELNVNALLLGDSALYLCASSVTGTGIDGYTFGSGTRLTVV.

The chain links TRBV7-9 to TRBJ2-7, with 8 bases matching TRBD1. Germline V gives CDR1 SEHNR, CDR2 FQNEAQ (reference sequence). The CDR3 contains 15 residues. V shed 5 bases, J shed 3 bases, and the junction held 9 bases outside the gene matches. DNA of the CDR3: TGTGCCAGCAGCCTCACTGGCGGACAGGGCTACGAGCAGTACTTC. Encoded protein: CASSLTGGQGYEQYF.

For this clone: One end of the junction is discordant with germline, which a read error may explain. The CDR3 here is CASRPGPVQELGDF. DNA of the CDR3: TGTGCCAGCAGACCGGGACCTGTCCAAGAGCTTGGGGACTTC. The chain carries TRBV5-6 and TRBJ2-5; D is perhaps TRBD1 or TRBD2 (5 bases each). This CDR3 is built from 14 residues. Germline CDR1 SGHDT, CDR2 YYEEEE.